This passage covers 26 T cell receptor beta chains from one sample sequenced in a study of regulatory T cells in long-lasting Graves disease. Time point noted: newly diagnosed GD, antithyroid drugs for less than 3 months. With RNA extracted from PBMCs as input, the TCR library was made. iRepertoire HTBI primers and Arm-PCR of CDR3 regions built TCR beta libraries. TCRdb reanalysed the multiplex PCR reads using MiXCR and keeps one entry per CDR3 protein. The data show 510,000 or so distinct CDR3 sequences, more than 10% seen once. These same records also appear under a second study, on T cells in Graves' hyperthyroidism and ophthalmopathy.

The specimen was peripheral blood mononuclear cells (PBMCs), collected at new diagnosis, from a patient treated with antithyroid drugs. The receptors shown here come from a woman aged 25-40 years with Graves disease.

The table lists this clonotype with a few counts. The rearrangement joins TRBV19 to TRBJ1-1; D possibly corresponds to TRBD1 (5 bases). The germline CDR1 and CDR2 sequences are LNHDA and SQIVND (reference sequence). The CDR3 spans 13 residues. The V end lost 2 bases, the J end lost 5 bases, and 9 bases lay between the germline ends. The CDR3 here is CASSIPGRTEAFF. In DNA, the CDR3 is TGTGCCAGTAGTATACCAGGGCGGACTGAAGCTTTCTTT.

The CDR3 spells CASTLGGVTSNTGELFF. In DNA, the CDR3 is TGTGCCAGCACCCTTGGGGGAGTTACCTCGAACACCGGGGAGCTGTTTTTT. The J gene is TRBJ2-2, the V gene TRBV12-3 or TRBV12-4, with D perhaps matching TRBD1 or TRBD2 (5 bases each). Trimming cost V 7 bases and J 0 bases, with 18 bases left between them. The CDR3 sequence is 17 residues long.

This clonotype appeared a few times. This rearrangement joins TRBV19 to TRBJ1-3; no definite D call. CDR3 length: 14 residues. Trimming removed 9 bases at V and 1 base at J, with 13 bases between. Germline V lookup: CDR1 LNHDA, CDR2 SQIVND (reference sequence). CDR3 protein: CASRPLESGNTIYF. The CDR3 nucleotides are TGTGCCAGCCGGCCCCTGGAGTCTGGAAACACCATATATTTT.

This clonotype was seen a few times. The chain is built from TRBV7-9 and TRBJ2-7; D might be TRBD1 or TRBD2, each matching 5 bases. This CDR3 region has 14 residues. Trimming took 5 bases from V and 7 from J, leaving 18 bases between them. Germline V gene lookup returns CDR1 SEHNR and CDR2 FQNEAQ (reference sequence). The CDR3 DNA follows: TGTGCCAGCAGCCCGACCCGGGACCATCGAGAGCAGTACTTC. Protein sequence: CASSPTRDHREQYF.

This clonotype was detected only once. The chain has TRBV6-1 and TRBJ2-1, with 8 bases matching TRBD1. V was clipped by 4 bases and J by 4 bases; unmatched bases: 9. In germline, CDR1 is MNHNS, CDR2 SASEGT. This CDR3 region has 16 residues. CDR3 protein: CASSVTGQGVYNEQFF. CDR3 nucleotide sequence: TGTGCCAGCAGTGTTACCGGACAGGGTGTTTACAATGAGCAGTTCTTC.

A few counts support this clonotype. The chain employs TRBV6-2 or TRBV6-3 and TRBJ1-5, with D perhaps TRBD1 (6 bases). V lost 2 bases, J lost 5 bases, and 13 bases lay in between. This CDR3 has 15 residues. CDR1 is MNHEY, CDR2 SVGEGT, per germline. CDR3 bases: TGTGCCAGCAGTTACAGTCTCAGGGGTGATCAGCCCCAGCATTTT. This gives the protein CASSYSLRGDQPQHF.

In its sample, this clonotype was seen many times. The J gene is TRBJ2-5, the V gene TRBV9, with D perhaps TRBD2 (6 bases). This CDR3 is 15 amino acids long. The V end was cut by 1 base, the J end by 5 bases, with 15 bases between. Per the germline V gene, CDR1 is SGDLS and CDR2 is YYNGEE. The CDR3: CASSVRWGTQETQYF. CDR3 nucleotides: TGTGCCAGCAGCGTACGTTGGGGGACTCAGGAGACCCAGTACTTC.

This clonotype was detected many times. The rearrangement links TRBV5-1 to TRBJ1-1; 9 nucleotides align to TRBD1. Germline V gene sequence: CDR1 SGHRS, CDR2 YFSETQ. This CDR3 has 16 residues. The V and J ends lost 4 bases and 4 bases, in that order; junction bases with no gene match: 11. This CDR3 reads CASSPGGQGLGTEAFF. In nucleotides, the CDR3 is TGCGCCAGCAGCCCGGGGGGACAGGGATTGGGCACTGAAGCTTTCTTT.

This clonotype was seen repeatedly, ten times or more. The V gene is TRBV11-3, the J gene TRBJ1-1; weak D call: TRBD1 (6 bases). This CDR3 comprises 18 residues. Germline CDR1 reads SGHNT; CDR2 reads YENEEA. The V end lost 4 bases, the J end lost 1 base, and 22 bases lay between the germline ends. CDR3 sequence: CASSSTGHFSGENTEAFF. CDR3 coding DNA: TGTGCCAGCAGCTCGACGGGACACTTTAGTGGGGAGAACACTGAAGCTTTCTTT.

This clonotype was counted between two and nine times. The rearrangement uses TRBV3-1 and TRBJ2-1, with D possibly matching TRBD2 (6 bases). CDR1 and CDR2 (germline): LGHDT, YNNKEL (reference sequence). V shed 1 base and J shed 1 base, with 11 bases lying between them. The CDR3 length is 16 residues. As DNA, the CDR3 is TGTGCCAGCAGCCAAGGGACGGGAGTTTCCTACAATGAGCAGTTCTTC. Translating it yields CASSQGTGVSYNEQFF.

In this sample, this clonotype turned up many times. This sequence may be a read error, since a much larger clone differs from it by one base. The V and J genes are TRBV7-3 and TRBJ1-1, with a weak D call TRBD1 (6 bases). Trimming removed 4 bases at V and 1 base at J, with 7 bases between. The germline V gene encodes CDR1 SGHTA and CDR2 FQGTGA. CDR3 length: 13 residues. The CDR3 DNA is TGTGCCAGCAGCTGGACAGCGAACACTGAAGCTTTCTTT. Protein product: CASSWTANTEAFF.

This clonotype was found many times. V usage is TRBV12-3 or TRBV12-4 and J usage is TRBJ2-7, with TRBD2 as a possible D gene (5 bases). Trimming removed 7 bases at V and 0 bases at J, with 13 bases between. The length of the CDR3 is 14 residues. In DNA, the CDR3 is TGTGCCAGCACCCCTGGACGGGGCTCCTACGAGCAGTACTTC. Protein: CASTPGRGSYEQYF.

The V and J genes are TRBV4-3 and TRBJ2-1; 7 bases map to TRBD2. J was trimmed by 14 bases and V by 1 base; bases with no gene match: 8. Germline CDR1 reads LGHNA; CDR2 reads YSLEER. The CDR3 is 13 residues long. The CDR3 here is CASSQVGAGEKFF. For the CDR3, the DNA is TGCGCCAGCAGCCAAGTAGGGGCGGGGGAGAAGTTCTTC.

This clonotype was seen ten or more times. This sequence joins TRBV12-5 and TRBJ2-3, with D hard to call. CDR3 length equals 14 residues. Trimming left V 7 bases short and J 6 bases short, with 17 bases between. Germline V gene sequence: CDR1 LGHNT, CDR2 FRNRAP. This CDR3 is CASAHPTETDTQYF. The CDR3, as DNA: TGTGCTAGTGCCCACCCGACTGAGACGGATACGCAGTATTTT.

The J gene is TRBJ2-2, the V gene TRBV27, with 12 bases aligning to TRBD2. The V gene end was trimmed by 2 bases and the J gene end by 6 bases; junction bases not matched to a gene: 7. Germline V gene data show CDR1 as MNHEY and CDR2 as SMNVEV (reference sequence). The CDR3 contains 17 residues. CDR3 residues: CASSLRVLAGGSGELFF. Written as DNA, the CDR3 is TGTGCCAGCAGTTTAAGGGTACTAGCGGGAGGATCCGGGGAGCTGTTTTTT.

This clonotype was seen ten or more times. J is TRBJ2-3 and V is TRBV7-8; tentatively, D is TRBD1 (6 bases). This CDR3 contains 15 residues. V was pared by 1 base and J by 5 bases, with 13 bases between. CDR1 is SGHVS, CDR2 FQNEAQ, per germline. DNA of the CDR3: TGTGCCAGCAGCTTAGGGCGCCTAGGGGGAGATACGCAGTATTTT. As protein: CASSLGRLGGDTQYF.

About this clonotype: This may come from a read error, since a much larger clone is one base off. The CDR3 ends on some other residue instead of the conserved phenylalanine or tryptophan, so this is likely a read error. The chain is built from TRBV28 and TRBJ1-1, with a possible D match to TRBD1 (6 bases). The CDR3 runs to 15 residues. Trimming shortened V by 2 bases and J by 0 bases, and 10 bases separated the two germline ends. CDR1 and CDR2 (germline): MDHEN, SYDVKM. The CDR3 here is CASSLRGSMNTEAFS. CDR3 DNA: TGTGCCAGCAGTTTAAGGGGGAGCATGAACACTGAAGCTTTCTCT.

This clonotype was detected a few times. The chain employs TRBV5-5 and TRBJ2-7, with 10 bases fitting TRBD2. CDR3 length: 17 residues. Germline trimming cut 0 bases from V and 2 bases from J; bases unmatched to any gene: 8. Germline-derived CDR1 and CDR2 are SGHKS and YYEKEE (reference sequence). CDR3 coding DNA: TGTGCCAGCAGCTTGGGCCGACTAGCGGGCCCTACCTACGAGCAGTACTTC. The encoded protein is CASSLGRLAGPTYEQYF.

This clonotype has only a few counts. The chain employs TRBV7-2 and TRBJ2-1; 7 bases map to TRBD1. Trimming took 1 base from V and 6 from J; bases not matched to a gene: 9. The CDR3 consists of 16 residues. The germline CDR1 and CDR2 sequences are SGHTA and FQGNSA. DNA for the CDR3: TGTGCCAGCAGCTTAGTAGTACAGGGGCTGGGCAATGAGCAGTTCTTC. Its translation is CASSLVVQGLGNEQFF.

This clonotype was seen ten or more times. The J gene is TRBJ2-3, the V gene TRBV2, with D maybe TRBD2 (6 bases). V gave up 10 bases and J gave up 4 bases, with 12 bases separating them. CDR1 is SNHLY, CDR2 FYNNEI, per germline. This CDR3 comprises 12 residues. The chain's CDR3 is CAIRLVADTQYF. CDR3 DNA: TGTGCCATCCGACTAGTGGCAGATACGCAGTATTTT.

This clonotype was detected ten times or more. The CDR3 region is CATQGLDGHSYNEQFF. DNA of the CDR3: TGTGCCACCCAGGGGCTGGACGGCCACTCCTACAATGAGCAGTTCTTC. The rearrangement joins TRBV6-1 to TRBJ2-1; TRBD1 is a possible D gene (6 bases). V gave up 10 bases and J gave up 0 bases, with 19 bases separating them. The CDR3 runs to 16 residues. Germline V gene data show CDR1 as MNHNS and CDR2 as SASEGT.

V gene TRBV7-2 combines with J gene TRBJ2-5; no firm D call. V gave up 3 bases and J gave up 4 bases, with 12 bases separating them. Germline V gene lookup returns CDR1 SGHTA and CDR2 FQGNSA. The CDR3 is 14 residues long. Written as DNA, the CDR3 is TGTACCAGCAGCTTGACCATTGTAGGAGAGACCCAGTACTTC. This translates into CTSSLTIVGETQYF. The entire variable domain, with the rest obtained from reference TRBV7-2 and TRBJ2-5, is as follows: GAGVSQSPSNKVTEKGKDVELRCDPISGHTALYWYRQSLGQGLEFLIYFQGNSAPDKSGLPSDRFSAERTGGSVSTLTIQRTQQEDSAVYLCTSSLTIVGETQYFGPGTRLLVL.

CDR3 protein: CASSLTGARETQYF. The CDR3 DNA follows: TGTGCCAGCAGCTTAACAGGGGCCCGGGAGACCCAGTACTTC. This chain connects TRBV7-3 to TRBJ2-5, with a tentative D call TRBD1 (5 bases). The CDR3 totals 14 residues. Germline lookup yields CDR1 SGHTA and CDR2 FQGTGA. V dropped 0 bases and J dropped 5 bases, with 10 bases sitting between them.

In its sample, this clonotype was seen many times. The CDR3 coding sequence is TGTGCCAGCAGTGCATACGGGGGGAACACTGAAGCTTTCTTT. It is translated as CASSAYGGNTEAFF. The chain is built from TRBV2 and TRBJ1-1; maybe TRBD1 (5 bases). Germline V gives CDR1 SNHLY, CDR2 FYNNEI. V dropped 4 bases and J dropped 1 base, with 10 bases sitting between them. This CDR3 is built from 14 residues.

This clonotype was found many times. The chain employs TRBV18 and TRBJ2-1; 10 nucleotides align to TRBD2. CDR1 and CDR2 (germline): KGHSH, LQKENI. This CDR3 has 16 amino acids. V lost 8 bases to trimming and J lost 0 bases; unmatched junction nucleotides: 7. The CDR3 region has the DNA TGTGCCAGCAGCCCTCCTAGCGGGAGCTCCTACAATGAGCAGTTCTTC. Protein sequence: CASSPPSGSSYNEQFF.

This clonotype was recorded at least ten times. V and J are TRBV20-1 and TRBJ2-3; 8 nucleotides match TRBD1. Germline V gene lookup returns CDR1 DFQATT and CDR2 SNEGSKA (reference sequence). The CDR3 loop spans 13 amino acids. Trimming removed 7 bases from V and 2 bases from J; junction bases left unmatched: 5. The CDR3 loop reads CSVAGGDTDTQYF. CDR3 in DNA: TGCAGTGTGGCAGGGGGCGACACAGATACGCAGTATTTT.